The rows below give T cell receptor beta chains drawn from one sample of a study of T cell responses to AZD1222 COVID-19 vaccine. Sequencing was performed with immunoSEQ multiplex PCR; in TCRdb, only in-frame clones are kept and a portion is missing. In the table there are approximately 150,000 clones, approximately 92% of which are singletons. The sample in question was peripheral blood, obtained on day 0 of AZD1222 vaccination. The receptors originated from an adult in good health. CDR3s include the opening cysteine and the closing phenylalanine or tryptophan. D genes are given only for firm matches. Expanded clones get a size class; other rows say once, few or many, or leave the size out.

D: .
J: TRBJ1-6
size: once
V: TRBV7-2
CDR3: CASSLGGKNSPLHF
DNA: TGTGCCAGCAGCCTCGGAGGGAAGAATTCACCCCTCCACTTT

D: TRBD1
J: TRBJ1-1
size: .
V: TRBV5-1
CDR3: CASSLETGRGLNTEAFF
DNA: TGCGCCAGCAGCTTGGAGACAGGGAGGGGTCTGAACACTGAAGCTTTCTTT

D: .
J: TRBJ1-2
size: .
V: TRBV5-1
CDR3: CASSLALRDYGYTF
DNA: TGCGCCAGCAGCTTGGCCTTAAGGGACTATGGCTACACCTTC

D: TRBD1
J: TRBJ1-5
size: .
V: TRBV27
CDR3: CASSSGTGAPPVPQHF
DNA: TGTGCCAGCAGTTCCGGAACAGGGGCCCCCCCGGTGCCCCAGCATTTT

D: TRBD1
J: TRBJ1-1
size: .
V: TRBV3-1/TRBV3-2
CDR3: CASSPRDRVTEAFF
DNA: TGTGCCAGCAGCCCTCGGGACAGGGTCACTGAAGCTTTCTTT

D: .
J: TRBJ1-1
size: once
V: TRBV30
CDR3: CAGSRRNTEAFF
DNA: TGTGCCGGGAGCAGACGGAACACTGAAGCTTTCTTT

D: .
J: TRBJ2-7
size: .
V: TRBV27
CDR3: CASSRSTGYEQYF
DNA: TGTGCCAGCAGCCGATCTACGGGTTACGAGCAGTACTTC

D: .
J: TRBJ1-2
size: once
V: TRBV21-1
CDR3: CASSDERTF
DNA: TGTGCCAGCAGCGATGAGCGGACCTTC

D: .
J: TRBJ1-2
size: .
V: TRBV6-5
CDR3: CASISGSSYGYTF
DNA: TGTGCCAGCATTAGCGGTTCTTCCTATGGCTACACCTTC

D: TRBD2
J: TRBJ2-5
size: .
V: TRBV25-1
CDR3: CASRATSGRDQETQYF
DNA: TGTGCCAGCAGGGCTACTAGCGGGAGAGACCAAGAGACCCAGTACTTC

D: TRBD2
J: TRBJ2-5
size: .
V: TRBV15
CDR3: CATSSTSGSWGETQYF
DNA: TGTGCCACCAGCAGTACTAGCGGGAGCTGGGGAGAGACCCAGTACTTC

D: .
J: TRBJ1-1
size: .
V: TRBV11-2
CDR3: CASSWERNTEAFF
DNA: TGTGCCAGCAGCTGGGAAAGGAACACTGAAGCTTTCTTT

D: TRBD1
J: TRBJ1-4
size: once
V: TRBV5-1
CDR3: CASSFGTGISFNEKLFF
DNA: TGCGCCAGCAGCTTTGGGACAGGGATCAGCTTCAATGAAAAACTGTTTTTT

D: .
J: TRBJ1-1
size: .
V: TRBV27
CDR3: CASSLSRGAMNTEAFF
DNA: TGTGCCAGCAGTTTATCGAGGGGCGCGATGAACACTGAAGCTTTCTTT

D: .
J: TRBJ1-2
size: .
V: TRBV9
CDR3: CASSVATGGYGYTF
DNA: TGTGCCAGCAGCGTAGCTACCGGGGGCTATGGCTACACCTTC

D: TRBD1
J: TRBJ1-2
size: .
V: TRBV7-9
CDR3: CASSFPQQTGDYGYTF
DNA: TGTGCCAGCAGCTTCCCCCAGCAGACAGGGGACTATGGCTACACCTTC

D: .
J: TRBJ1-3
size: .
V: TRBV3-1/TRBV3-2
CDR3: CASSQGRSSGNTIYF
DNA: TGTGCCAGCAGCCAAGGGCGGAGCTCTGGAAACACCATATATTTT